What follows are 20 T cell receptor beta chains derived from one specimen sequenced in a study of blood T cell repertoires in COVID-19. Sequencing was performed with immunoSEQ multiplex PCR; in TCRdb, only in-frame clones are kept and a portion is missing. The table records more than 150,000 clones, roughly 88% of them present only once. The sample consisted of peripheral blood. These receptors all stem from a woman older than 75 with acute or convalescent COVID-19.

The J gene is TRBJ2-3, the V gene TRBV27, with 10 nucleotides matching TRBD2. The CDR3 totals 18 residues. Germline V lookup: CDR1 MNHEY, CDR2 SMNVEV (reference sequence). V shed 6 bases and J 4 bases; nucleotides not matched to a gene: 16. CDR3 sequence reads: CASSPTGGLAFPPDTQYF. DNA of the CDR3: TGTGCCAGCAGCCCTACGGGGGGACTAGCGTTTCCCCCAGATACGCAGTATTTT.

The gene calls are TRBV19 and TRBJ1-5; 9 bases are a match to TRBD1. The CDR3 consists of 16 residues. The V and J ends lost 4 bases and 1 base, in that order; junction bases with no gene match: 5. Germline V gene sequence: CDR1 LNHDA, CDR2 SQIVND (reference sequence). The CDR3 nucleotides read TGTGCCAGTAGTACCGGGACAGGGAGCAGCAATCAGCCCCAGCATTTT. It yields the protein CASSTGTGSSNQPQHF. The complete variable domain, with remaining parts taken from reference TRBV19 and TRBJ1-5, reads DGGITQSPKYLFRKEGQNVTLSCEQNLNHDAMYWYRQDPGQGLRLIYYSQIVNDFQKGDIAEGYSVSREKKESFPLTVTSAQKNPTAFYLCASSTGTGSSNQPQHFGDGTRLSIL.

This sequence joins TRBV6-5 and TRBJ1-1, with 7 bases that match TRBD1. This CDR3 is built from 13 residues. With V trimmed by 5 bases and J by 5 bases, 5 bases remained unmatched. Germline loops: CDR1 MNHEY, CDR2 SVGAGI. In nucleotides, the CDR3 is TGTGCCAGCAGTCGCTCAGGGGGGACTGAAGCTTTCTTT. Its protein product is CASSRSGGTEAFF.

This chain links TRBV6-1 with TRBJ1-5, with D maybe TRBD1 (6 bases). CDR3 size: 20 residues. Trimming took 4 bases from V and 1 from J, leaving 26 bases between them. The germline gives CDR1 MNHNS, CDR2 SASEGT. The CDR3 spells CASSVFPGDHPIRSNQPQHF. CDR3 nucleotide sequence: TGTGCCAGCAGTGTATTTCCAGGGGATCACCCCATTCGGAGCAATCAGCCCCAGCATTTT.

The chain employs TRBV6-1 and TRBJ1-2; D gene ambiguous. Trimming took off 0 bases at V and 3 bases at J, with 14 bases between the two ends. CDR1 and CDR2 from the germline V gene are MNHNS and SASEGT. This CDR3 is built from 16 residues. The CDR3 nucleotides read TGTGCCAGCAGTGAAGCCCGGGGAAGTCGGGACTATGGCTACACCTTC. This codes for CASSEARGSRDYGYTF.

The chain joins TRBV6-2 or TRBV6-3 to TRBJ1-1; unclear D gene. Per the germline V gene, CDR1 is MNHEY and CDR2 is SVGEGT. The CDR3 covers 13 residues. V lost 5 bases and J lost 4, with 11 bases in between. Here the CDR3 reads CASSQVSSTEAFF. The DNA of the CDR3 is TGTGCCAGCAGTCAGGTCTCAAGCACTGAAGCTTTCTTT.

The J gene is TRBJ2-6, the V gene TRBV7-8, with 10 bases identical to TRBD1. Losses at the gene ends were 6 bases for V and 0 bases for J; bases not matched to a gene: 8. The CDR3 is made up of 18 amino acids. Germline V gene sequence: CDR1 SGHVS, CDR2 FQNEAQ. The CDR3 region has the DNA TGTGCCAGCAGAGAGATGGGACAGGGGTTCTCTGGGGCCAACGTCCTGACTTTC. Its translation: CASREMGQGFSGANVLTF. The whole variable domain, filled in from reference TRBV7-8 and TRBJ2-6, reads GAGVSQSPRYKVAKRGQDVALRCDPISGHVSLFWYQQALGQGPEFLTYFQNEAQLDKSGLPSDRFFAERPEGSVSTLKIQRTQQEDSAVYLCASREMGQGFSGANVLTFGAGSRLTVL.

This chain links TRBV10-1 with TRBJ1-3, with 7 bases aligning to TRBD1. CDR3 length equals 13 residues. V shed 6 bases and J 2 bases; nucleotides not matched to a gene: 1. Germline assignment: CDR1 WNHNN and CDR2 SYGVQD (reference sequence). The CDR3 nucleotides read TGCGCCAGCAGCGGGACAGCTGGAAACACCATATATTTT. Translating it yields CASSGTAGNTIYF.

The V gene is TRBV25-1, the J gene TRBJ2-7; TRBD2 might be the D (6 bases). This CDR3 region has 13 residues. V lost 4 bases to trimming and J lost 2 bases, with 9 bases between them. From germline, CDR1 is MGHDK and CDR2 SYGVNS. CDR3 sequence reads: CASSGGGTYEQYF. CDR3 nucleotides: TGTGCCAGCAGTGGGGGAGGTACCTACGAGCAGTACTTC.

This rearrangement joins TRBV20-1 to TRBJ2-7; tentatively, D is TRBD2 (5 bases). CDR1 and CDR2 from the germline V gene are DFQATT and SNEGSKA (reference sequence). This CDR3 contains 15 residues. V dropped 3 bases and J dropped 0 bases, with 15 bases sitting between them. The CDR3 reads CSASGGLLSSYEQYF. The CDR3 DNA follows: TGCAGTGCTAGTGGAGGACTCCTTAGCTCCTACGAGCAGTACTTC.

The rearrangement uses TRBV5-1 and TRBJ1-4; 9 bases are a match to TRBD1. The J segment lost 4 bases and the V segment lost 4 bases, leaving 2 bases of the junction unmatched. Germline CDR1 is SGHRS and CDR2 is YFSETQ. The CDR3 spans 14 residues. DNA of the CDR3: TGCGCCAGCAGCCGGGGACAGGGTAATGAAAAACTGTTTTTT. Translation gives CASSRGQGNEKLFF.

The chain joins TRBV6-5 to TRBJ1-4; TRBD1 aligns across 7 bases. J lost 10 bases, V lost 6 bases, and 11 bases had no gene match. CDR1 and CDR2 from the germline V gene are MNHEY and SVGAGI. CDR3 size: 14 residues. CDR3 sequence reads: CASRPPGQTGKLFF. In DNA, the CDR3 is TGTGCCAGCAGGCCTCCGGGACAGACGGGAAAACTGTTTTTT.

The chain links TRBV5-1 to TRBJ1-4, with 8 nucleotides matching TRBD1. CDR3 size: 15 residues. V gave up 0 bases and J gave up 9 bases; unmatched junction bases: 7. Germline loops: CDR1 SGHRS, CDR2 YFSETQ. This chain's CDR3 is CASSLASGQGQKLFF. CDR3 sequence (DNA): TGCGCCAGCAGCTTGGCCTCCGGACAGGGCCAAAAACTGTTTTTT.

The gene calls are TRBV5-1 and TRBJ2-5; the match to TRBD2 covers 14 bases. Unmatched junction bases numbered 4, after V lost 2 bases and J lost 4 bases. Germline V gene sequence: CDR1 SGHRS, CDR2 YFSETQ. This CDR3 spans 16 amino acids. The CDR3 loop is CASSFAGTSGGETQYF. CDR3 sequence (DNA): TGCGCCAGCAGCTTTGCCGGGACTAGCGGGGGAGAGACCCAGTACTTC.

The genes are TRBV12-3 or TRBV12-4 and TRBJ1-5; unclear D gene. Trimming stripped 6 bases from V and 3 bases from J, with 9 bases between. The CDR3 covers 13 residues. The CDR3 DNA reads TGTGCCAGCAGGCCTCGACTCAATCAGCCCCAGCATTTT. This encodes CASRPRLNQPQHF.

V usage is TRBV12-5 and J usage is TRBJ2-2, with 10 positions matching TRBD1. Unmatched junction bases numbered 4, after V lost 6 bases and J lost 3 bases. The CDR3 runs 15 residues. From germline, CDR1 is LGHNT and CDR2 FRNRAP. DNA of the CDR3: TGTGCTAGTGGAAGACAGGGGGCGGACACCGGGGAGCTGTTTTTT. Amino acid sequence: CASGRQGADTGELFF.

Remarks on this clone: In the same sample, other DNA sequences code for this CDR3. The rearrangement uses TRBV3-1 (or the pseudogene TRBV3-2) and TRBJ2-1, with TRBD2 matching over 10 bases. The length of the CDR3 is 15 residues. Per germline, CDR1 LGHDT and CDR2 YNNKEL (reference sequence). After removal of 2 bases from V and 4 bases from J, the junction contained 2 bases not matched to a gene. The CDR3 loop reads CASSQTSGTYNEQFF. The CDR3, as DNA: TGTGCCAGCAGCCAAACTAGCGGGACATACAATGAGCAGTTCTTC.

V gene TRBV6-5 combines with J gene TRBJ1-2; D not resolved. CDR1 and CDR2 from the germline V gene are MNHEY and SVGAGI. Trimming left V 0 bases short and J 2 bases short, with 7 bases between. This CDR3 spans 14 amino acids. The CDR3 is CASSYSNRNYGYTF. Here the CDR3 DNA reads TGTGCCAGCAGTTACTCGAACAGAAACTATGGCTACACCTTC.

This rearrangement joins TRBV9 to TRBJ2-1, with 10 bases identical to TRBD2. Per germline, CDR1 SGDLS and CDR2 YYNGEE. V shed 4 bases, J shed 6 bases, and the junction held 4 bases outside the gene matches. This CDR3 has 14 amino acids. The CDR3 region is CASSKAGGGNEQFF. CDR3 DNA: TGTGCCAGCAGCAAAGCGGGAGGGGGCAATGAGCAGTTCTTC. The full variable domain, its missing parts supplied by reference TRBV9 and TRBJ2-1, is DSGVTQTPKHLITATGQRVTLRCSPRSGDLSVYWYQQSLDQGLQFLIQYYNGEERAKGNILERFSAQQFPDLHSELNLSSLELGDSALYFCASSKAGGGNEQFFGPGTRLTVL.

This chain links TRBV24-1 with TRBJ1-5; D ambiguous. This CDR3 is built from 12 residues. Germline V gives CDR1 KGHDR, CDR2 SFDVKD. The V and J ends lost 4 bases and 13 bases respectively, with 13 bases between them. The CDR3 DNA follows: TGTGCCACCAGTGACCCTGACACCAGTCAGCATTTT. Amino acid sequence: CATSDPDTSQHF.